This record concerns one TCR beta chain sequence. Here immunoSEQ multiplex PCR was the method, and the copy in TCRdb shows in-frame clones only, minus some. The sample comprises 150,000 to 250,000 clones, about nine tenths of which are singletons, and 2% to 2.5% rests with the top ten. V was clipped by 1 base and J by 6 bases; unmatched bases: 8. Germline lookup yields CDR1 PRHDT and CDR2 FYEKMQ (reference sequence). The CDR3 runs 16 residues. The data were taken from a study of blood T cell repertoires in COVID-19. The V and J genes are TRBV13 and TRBJ2-3, with TRBD2 matching over 9 bases. Sequenced input: PBMCs or T cells enriched from blood (not recorded which). The sequence was collected from a young woman who had recovered from COVID-19. The CDR3 DNA follows: TGTGCCAGCAGCTTAGATACTAGCGGGTGGATGGATACGCAGTATTTT. Protein: CASSLDTSGWMDTQYF.